The 29 T cell receptor beta chains reported below all come from one sample, sequenced in a study of monozygotic twins with cystic fibrosis. The assay was immunoSEQ multiplex PCR, and TCRdb's table has in-frame clones only and misses some. The table records tens of thousands of clones, more than 85% of them present only once. Sequenced: blood. These TCRs come from a girl aged 2 to 10 with cystic fibrosis.

The chain is built from TRBV30 and TRBJ1-1, with D possibly TRBD1 on 5 matching bases. Germline loops: CDR1 GTSNPN, CDR2 SVGIG (reference sequence). The germline V and J ends were trimmed by 2 bases and 5 bases, with 12 bases remaining between them. This CDR3 spans 13 amino acids. As DNA, the CDR3 is TGTGCCTGGAGTTCGGGGGGAGGGACTGAAGCTTTCTTT. Translation gives CAWSSGGGTEAFF. The variable domain in full, with the rest retrieved from reference TRBV30 and TRBJ1-1, is SQTIHQWPATLVQPVGSPLSLECTVEGTSNPNLYWYRQAAGRGLQLLFYSVGIGQISSEVPQNLSASRPQDRQFILSSKKLLLSDSGFYLCAWSSGGGTEAFFGQGTRLTVV.

A few counts support this clone. The V call is TRBV20-1, the J call TRBJ2-5, with D unclear. CDR3 length equals 10 residues. CDR1 is DFQATT, CDR2 SNEGSKA, per germline (reference sequence). Trimming removed 5 bases from V and 7 bases from J, with 8 bases in between. CDR3 sequence: CSALRVTQYF. The CDR3 nucleotides are TGCAGTGCTCTTAGGGTGACCCAGTACTTC.

The rearrangement links TRBV28 to TRBJ1-1; D not resolved. Trimming took off 2 bases at V and 0 bases at J, with 10 bases between the two ends. In germline, CDR1 is MDHEN, CDR2 SYDVKM. The CDR3 loop spans 15 amino acids. Written as DNA, the CDR3 is TGTGCCAGCAGTTTACTCGGAGTGGTGAACACTGAAGCTTTCTTT. Its protein product is CASSLLGVVNTEAFF.

The CDR3 region is CASRGGQDNTEAFF. In DNA, the CDR3 is TGTGCCAGCAGGGGCGGGCAGGATAACACTGAAGCTTTCTTT. The rearrangement uses TRBV25-1 and TRBJ1-1; D ambiguous. This CDR3 comprises 14 residues. Deletions cut 6 bases from V and 2 bases from J, with 13 bases between. Germline CDR1 reads MGHDK; CDR2 reads SYGVNS.

The chain employs TRBV28 and TRBJ1-1; D might be TRBD1 (6 bases). CDR3 length: 13 amino acids. The ends were cut back, 3 bases at V and 4 bases at J, with 9 bases in the middle. CDR1 is MDHEN and CDR2 is SYDVKM in the germline V gene. The CDR3 is CASSFRGSTEAFF. The CDR3 region has the DNA TGTGCCAGCAGTTTCAGGGGCTCCACTGAAGCTTTCTTT.

This clone occurred once. The rearrangement joins TRBV5-1 to TRBJ2-1, with 7 nucleotides matching TRBD2. The CDR3 spans 12 residues. The ends lost 4 bases at V and 6 bases at J; junction bases unmatched: 1. Germline V gene sequence: CDR1 SGHRS, CDR2 YFSETQ. This CDR3 is CASSREGNEQFF. The CDR3 DNA is TGCGCCAGCAGCAGGGAGGGCAATGAGCAGTTCTTC.

V is TRBV13 and J is TRBJ2-1; D gene uncertain. Looked up from germline, CDR1 is PRHDT and CDR2 is FYEKMQ (reference sequence). Trimming cost V 1 base and J 5 bases, with 6 bases left between them. CDR3 size: 13 residues. CDR3 sequence: CASSLVVDNEQFF. The CDR3 DNA sequence: TGTGCCAGCAGCTTAGTTGTTGACAATGAGCAGTTCTTC.

As DNA, the CDR3 is TGTGCCAGCAGCAGAAGGGGCAGGATCAATCAGCCCCAGCATTTT. The encoded protein is CASSRRGRINQPQHF. This rearrangement joins TRBV5-6 to TRBJ1-5, with D maybe TRBD1 (5 bases). The CDR3 is 15 amino acids. CDR1 SGHDT and CDR2 YYEEEE come from the germline V gene. Trimming took 4 bases from V and 3 from J, leaving 14 bases between them.

The chain employs TRBV27 and TRBJ2-7, with 7 bases aligning to TRBD2. V lost 3 bases, J lost 6 bases, and 8 bases stayed unmatched. CDR1 is MNHEY, CDR2 SMNVEV, per germline (reference sequence). The CDR3 extends over 14 amino acids. CDR3 in amino acids: CASSFLAGDGEQYF. The CDR3 region has the DNA TGTGCCAGCAGTTTCTTGGCGGGAGATGGCGAGCAGTACTTC.

The CDR3 protein is CASSSAHPLGNGYTF. CDR3 DNA sequence: TGTGCCAGCAGCTCCGCCCACCCGTTAGGGAATGGCTACACCTTC. The V call is TRBV13, the J call TRBJ1-2; D not certain. CDR1 is PRHDT, CDR2 FYEKMQ, per germline (reference sequence). V shed 4 bases and J shed 6 bases, with 18 bases lying between them. The CDR3 runs to 15 residues.

The V and J genes are TRBV27 and TRBJ1-1, with a tentative D call TRBD1 (5 bases). Looked up from germline, CDR1 is MNHEY and CDR2 is SMNVEV (reference sequence). V was pared by 7 bases and J by 0 bases, with 12 bases between. The CDR3 totals 14 residues. Written as DNA, the CDR3 is TGTGCCAGCACCAGGGTTGGGGTGAACACTGAAGCTTTCTTT. Amino acids: CASTRVGVNTEAFF.

This clone was recorded once. This chain joins TRBV11-2 and TRBJ2-3; a weak D match, TRBD1 (5 bases). Germline V gives CDR1 SGHAT, CDR2 FQNNGV. Between the trimmed V and J ends, which lost 1 base and 8 bases, there was a span of 7 bases. This CDR3 comprises 12 residues. DNA of the CDR3: TGTGCCAGCAGCTTAGTAGGGGTTACGCAGTATTTT. Its translation is CASSLVGVTQYF. The full variable domain, completed using reference TRBV11-2 and TRBJ2-3, is EAGVAQSPRYKIIEKRQSVAFWCNPISGHATLYWYQQILGQGPKLLIQFQNNGVVDDSQLPKDRFSAERLKGVDSTLKIQPAKLEDSAVYLCASSLVGVTQYFGPGTRLTVL.

The V and J genes are TRBV28 and TRBJ1-2; D remains unclear. There are 11 residues in the CDR3. V lost 7 bases, J lost 5 bases, and 8 bases lay in between. The germline CDR1 and CDR2 sequences are MDHEN and SYDVKM. The chain's CDR3 is CASIGGYGYTF. The CDR3, as DNA: TGTGCCAGCATCGGAGGGTATGGCTACACCTTC.

The rearrangement links TRBV7-2 to TRBJ1-2; 7 bases match TRBD1. Germline loops: CDR1 SGHTA, CDR2 FQGNSA. This CDR3 has 14 residues. V shed 5 bases, J shed 5 bases, and the junction held 8 bases outside the gene matches. The CDR3 DNA reads as TGTGCCAGCAGCCCAAGTACAGGGGTGTATGGCTACACCTTC. Amino acids: CASSPSTGVYGYTF.

The chain uses TRBV27 and TRBJ2-1; the D gene is possibly TRBD2 (5 bases). CDR3 length: 16 amino acids. V dropped 4 bases and J dropped 7 bases, with 20 bases sitting between them. Germline V gene sequence: CDR1 MNHEY, CDR2 SMNVEV (reference sequence). The CDR3 DNA reads TGTGCCAGCAGTTCCCCAGCGAGCGGTATGTGGAATGAGCAGTTCTTC. Protein product: CASSSPASGMWNEQFF.

This rearrangement joins TRBV7-8 to TRBJ2-1; D remains ambiguous. Germline-derived CDR1 and CDR2 are SGHVS and FQNEAQ. The CDR3 runs to 13 residues. The V and J ends lost 6 bases and 4 bases respectively, with 10 bases between them. The CDR3 DNA reads as TGTGCCAGCAGACCGGACGGGTACAATGAGCAGTTCTTC. It specifies CASRPDGYNEQFF.

V usage is TRBV5-1 and J usage is TRBJ2-7; maybe TRBD2 (5 bases). The CDR3 loop spans 15 amino acids. Between the trimmed V and J ends, which lost 4 bases and 5 bases, there was a span of 19 bases. Per germline, CDR1 SGHRS and CDR2 YFSETQ. Here the CDR3 DNA reads TGCGCCAGCAGCGTGCCGAGGGATAGCCGGGACGAGCAGTACTTC. This sequence encodes CASSVPRDSRDEQYF.

The rearrangement joins TRBV27 to TRBJ2-3, with D possibly matching TRBD1 (6 bases). V was pared by 5 bases and J by 1 base, with 13 bases between. Germline CDR1 MNHEY, CDR2 SMNVEV (reference sequence). This CDR3 spans 15 amino acids. The CDR3 DNA reads TGTGCCAGCAGTCAACAGGGATATGGCACAGATACGCAGTATTTT. Its protein is CASSQQGYGTDTQYF.

This clone has just one count. The chain uses TRBV5-4 and TRBJ1-2; D possibly corresponds to TRBD1 (6 bases). The germline V gene encodes CDR1 SGHNT and CDR2 YYREEE (reference sequence). Trimming took 0 bases from V and 8 from J, leaving 11 bases between them. The CDR3 is made up of 13 amino acids. The CDR3 reads CASSLVGGWGYTF. CDR3 coding DNA: TGTGCCAGCAGCTTGGTTGGGGGCTGGGGCTACACCTTC. The full variable domain, completed using reference TRBV5-4 and TRBJ1-2, is ETGVTQSPTHLIKTRGQQVTLRCSSQSGHNTVSWYQQALGQGPQFIFQYYREEENGRGNFPPRFSGLQFPNYSSELNVNALELDDSALYLCASSLVGGWGYTFGSGTRLTVV.

The V call is TRBV6-1, the J call TRBJ1-1; D call uncertain. Germline V gene data show CDR1 as MNHNS and CDR2 as SASEGT. V was clipped by 8 bases and J by 0 bases, with 10 bases between them. The CDR3 totals 13 residues. This CDR3 is CASAGRMNTEAFF. The CDR3 bases are TGTGCCAGCGCAGGACGGATGAACACTGAAGCTTTCTTT.

This clone was recorded once. This chain links TRBV2 with TRBJ1-3; D is undetermined. Trimming removed 5 bases from V and 0 bases from J, with 11 bases in between. Per the germline V gene, CDR1 is SNHLY and CDR2 is FYNNEI. The length of the CDR3 is 15 residues. The CDR3 DNA sequence: TGTGCCAGCAGTCCGGATTTACCCTCTGGAAACACCATATATTTT. This sequence encodes CASSPDLPSGNTIYF.

This chain connects TRBV6-1 to TRBJ1-1; D remains unclear. This CDR3 comprises 14 residues. V lost 6 bases to trimming and J lost 1 base, with 12 bases between them. Germline assignment: CDR1 MNHNS and CDR2 SASEGT. CDR3 coding DNA: TGTGCCAGCAGCGGTATTTTTTCGAACACTGAAGCTTTCTTT. Translated, it gives CASSGIFSNTEAFF.

This chain uses TRBV6-4 with TRBJ1-1; 7 bases fit TRBD1. Germline CDR1 MRHNA, CDR2 SNTAGT. After removal of 6 bases from V and 1 base from J, the junction contained 5 bases not matched to a gene. CDR3 size: 14 residues. The CDR3 sequence is CASSPQGKNTEAFF. The CDR3 bases are TGTGCCAGCAGCCCACAGGGGAAGAACACTGAAGCTTTCTTT.

The rearrangement joins TRBV18 to TRBJ1-3; no firm D call. CDR1 and CDR2 (germline): KGHSH, LQKENI. Deletions cut 2 bases from V and 0 bases from J, with 5 bases between. The CDR3 covers 14 residues. This CDR3 is CASSPSSSGNTIYF. In nucleotides, the CDR3 is TGTGCCAGCTCACCATCCTCCTCTGGAAACACCATATATTTT.

The chain combines TRBV4-2 with TRBJ1-1; 7 positions match TRBD1. CDR1 LGHNA and CDR2 YNFKEQ come from the germline V gene. This CDR3 is built from 18 residues. After removal of 4 bases from V and 1 base from J, the junction contained 15 bases not matched to a gene. The CDR3 reads CASSLSTLQGTSNTEAFF. The CDR3 DNA reads TGTGCCAGCAGCCTATCCACCTTACAGGGGACCTCGAACACTGAAGCTTTCTTT.

The chain recombines TRBV27 with TRBJ1-1; 8 nucleotides align to TRBD1. From germline, CDR1 is MNHEY and CDR2 SMNVEV (reference sequence). The CDR3 loop spans 13 amino acids. V lost 8 bases and J lost 3; bases outside the gene matches: 5. Here the CDR3 DNA reads TGTGCCAGCGGCCTGACAGGGGACACTGAAGCTTTCTTT. It encodes CASGLTGDTEAFF.

This clone has a single count. The chain carries TRBV29-1 and TRBJ1-2, with 8 bases aligning to TRBD1. CDR1 is SQVTM, CDR2 ANQGSEA, per germline. This CDR3 contains 13 residues. V was clipped by 7 bases and J by 1 base; unmatched bases: 5. Here the CDR3 DNA reads TGCAGCGCCGGGGACAGGAATAACTATGGCTACACCTTC. Protein product: CSAGDRNNYGYTF.

V is TRBV30 and J is TRBJ1-2; maybe TRBD1 (5 bases). V shed 3 bases and J shed 8 bases, with 19 bases lying between them. Germline V gene sequence: CDR1 GTSNPN, CDR2 SVGIG (reference sequence). The CDR3 contains 14 residues. The CDR3 reads CAWSDWTRLGGYTF. CDR3 nucleotides: TGTGCCTGGAGCGATTGGACAAGACTGGGGGGCTACACCTTC.

Only one count was recorded for this clone. The rearrangement uses TRBV6-1 and TRBJ2-7, with D perhaps TRBD1 (6 bases). Between the trimmed V and J ends, which lost 6 bases and 7 bases, there was a span of 19 bases. The CDR3 sequence is 14 residues long. Germline CDR1 and CDR2: MNHNS and SASEGT. CDR3 sequence: CASSPTGPWGEQYF. The CDR3 nucleotides read TGTGCCAGCAGCCCTACAGGGCCCTGGGGGGAGCAGTACTTC.